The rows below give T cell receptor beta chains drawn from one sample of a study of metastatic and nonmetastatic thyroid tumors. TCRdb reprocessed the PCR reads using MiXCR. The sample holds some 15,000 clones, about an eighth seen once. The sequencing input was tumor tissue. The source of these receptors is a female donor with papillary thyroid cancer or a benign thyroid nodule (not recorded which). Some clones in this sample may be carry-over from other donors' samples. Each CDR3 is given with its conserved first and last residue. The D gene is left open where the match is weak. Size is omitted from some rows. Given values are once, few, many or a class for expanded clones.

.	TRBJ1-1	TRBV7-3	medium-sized	CASSSGRASEAFF	TGTGCCAGCAGCTCCGGAAGGGCCAGTGAAGCTTTCTTT
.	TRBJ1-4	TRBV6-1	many	CASAPGTNEKLFF	TGTGCCAGCGCCCCGGGAACTAATGAAAAACTGTTTTTT
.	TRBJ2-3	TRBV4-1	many	CASSHWDTGTDTQYF	TGCGCCAGCAGCCACTGGGACACCGGCACAGATACGCAGTATTTT
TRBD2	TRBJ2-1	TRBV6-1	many	CAVGTSGYNEQFF	TGTGCCGTCGGGACTAGCGGTTACAATGAGCAGTTCTTC
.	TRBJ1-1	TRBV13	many	CASSLGQALNTEAFF	TGTGCCAGCAGCTTAGGACAGGCCCTCAACACTGAAGCTTTCTTT
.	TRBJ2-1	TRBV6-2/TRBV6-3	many	CASSWPEQFF	TGTGCCAGCAGTTGGCCGGAGCAGTTCTTC
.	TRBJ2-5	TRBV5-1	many	CASSPVPGEETQYF	TGCGCCAGCAGCCCCGTACCAGGGGAAGAGACCCAGTACTTC
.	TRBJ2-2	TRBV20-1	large	CSAIGAGANTGELFF	TGCAGTGCTATTGGAGCGGGCGCGAACACCGGGGAGCTGTTTTTT
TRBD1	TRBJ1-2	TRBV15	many	CATSRDGQGWSGYTF	TGTGCCACCAGCAGAGATGGACAGGGTTGGAGTGGCTACACCTTC
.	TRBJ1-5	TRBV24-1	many	CATSEGGEGGNQPQHF	TGTGCCACCAGTGAGGGGGGCGAGGGGGGGAATCAGCCCCAGCATTTT
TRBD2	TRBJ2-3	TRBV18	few	CASSRRGGGTDTQYF	TGTGCCAGCTCACGACGGGGGGGCGGCACAGATACGCAGTATTTT
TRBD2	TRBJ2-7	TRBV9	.	CASSDGTSYEQYF	TGTGCCAGCAGCGACGGGACTAGTTACGAGCAGTACTTC
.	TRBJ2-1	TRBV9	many	CASSPRDQSNEQFF	TGTGCCAGCAGCCCCCGAGACCAGTCCAATGAGCAGTTCTTC
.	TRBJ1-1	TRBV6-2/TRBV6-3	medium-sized	CASSYDPNTEAFF	TGTGCCAGCAGTTACGATCCTAACACTGAAGCTTTCTTT
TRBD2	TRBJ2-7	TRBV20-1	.	CSARAWASGRDEQYF	TGCAGTGCTAGAGCCTGGGCTAGCGGGAGGGACGAGCAGTACTTC
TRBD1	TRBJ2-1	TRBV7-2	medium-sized	CASNPGKWDRGDNEQFF	TGTGCCAGCAACCCTGGGAAATGGGACAGGGGGGACAATGAGCAGTTCTTC
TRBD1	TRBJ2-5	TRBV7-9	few	CASSSGTGGPQETQYF	TGTGCCAGCAGCTCAGGGACAGGGGGGCCTCAAGAGACCCAGTACTTC
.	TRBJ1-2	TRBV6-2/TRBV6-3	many	CASTLRGGGGGYTF	TGTGCCAGCACCCTCCGGGGGGGTGGTGGCGGCTACACCTTC
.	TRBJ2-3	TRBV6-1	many	CASRLDGSTDTQYF	TGTGCCAGCAGACTCGACGGAAGCACAGATACGCAGTATTTT
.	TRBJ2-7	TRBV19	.	CASSSSGAREQYF	TGTGCCAGTAGTAGTTCAGGGGCTAGGGAGCAGTACTTC
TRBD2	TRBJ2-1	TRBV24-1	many	CATSDDLRSGGYNEQFF	TGTGCCACCAGTGACGACCTGAGGAGCGGGGGCTACAATGAGCAGTTCTTC
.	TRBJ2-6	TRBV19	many	CASSIVGGTISGANVLTF	TGTGCCAGTAGTATAGTGGGGGGAACAATCTCTGGGGCCAACGTCCTGACTTTC
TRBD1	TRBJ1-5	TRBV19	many	CASRWEGAVQPQHF	TGTGCCAGTAGGTGGGAGGGGGCCGTTCAGCCCCAGCATTTT
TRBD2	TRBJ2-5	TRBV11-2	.	CASSWGTSGETQYF	TGTGCCAGCAGCTGGGGGACTAGTGGCGAGACCCAGTACTTC
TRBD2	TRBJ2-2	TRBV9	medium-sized	CASSVGGAGAAGELFF	TGTGCCAGCAGCGTAGGAGGAGCGGGAGCGGCCGGGGAGCTGTTTTTT
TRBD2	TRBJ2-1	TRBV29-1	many	CSVGGGRDEQFF	TGCAGCGTGGGGGGCGGGAGGGATGAGCAGTTCTTC
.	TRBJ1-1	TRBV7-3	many	CASSRTANTEAFF	TGTGCCAGCAGCCGCACAGCGAACACTGAAGCTTTCTTT
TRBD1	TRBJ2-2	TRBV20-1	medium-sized	CSARTPTGAGELFF	TGCAGTGCTAGAACACCCACAGGGGCCGGGGAGCTGTTTTTT
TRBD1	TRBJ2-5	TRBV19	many	CASSALQGAQETQYF	TGTGCCAGTTCGGCCCTACAGGGGGCACAAGAGACCCAGTACTTC
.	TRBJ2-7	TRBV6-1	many	CASSLRGGADSEQYF	TGTGCCAGCAGCCTCAGGGGGGGCGCGGATTCCGAGCAGTACTTC
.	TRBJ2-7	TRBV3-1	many	CASSLGRTYEQYF	TGTGCCAGCAGCCTAGGTCGGACCTACGAGCAGTACTTC
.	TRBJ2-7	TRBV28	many	CASSLNPRNEQYF	TGTGCCAGCAGTTTGAACCCCCGGAACGAGCAGTACTTC
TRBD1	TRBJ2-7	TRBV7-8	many	CASSLGTGPDEQYF	TGTGCCAGCAGCTTAGGGACAGGGCCCGACGAGCAGTACTTC
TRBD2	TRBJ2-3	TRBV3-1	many	CASSQRSSGERDTQYF	TGTGCCAGCAGCCAACGCTCTAGCGGGGAACGAGATACGCAGTATTTT
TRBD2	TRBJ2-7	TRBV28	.	CASSLFLLAGGPLLYEQYF	TGTGCCAGCAGTTTATTTTTGCTAGCGGGAGGCCCTCTCCTCTACGAGCAGTACTTC
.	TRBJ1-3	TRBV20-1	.	CSASVDSQGNTIYF	TGCAGTGCTAGTGTTGACAGCCAAGGAAACACCATATATTTT
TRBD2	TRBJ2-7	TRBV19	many	CASSPGLASYEQYF	TGTGCCAGTAGTCCGGGACTAGCCTCCTACGAGCAGTACTTC
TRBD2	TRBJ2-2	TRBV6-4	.	CASGYSTGRADGTGELFF	TGTGCCAGCGGTTACTCTACCGGGAGGGCCGATGGGACCGGGGAGCTGTTTTTT
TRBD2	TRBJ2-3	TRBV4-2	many	CASSPGLAGGPQDTQYF	TGTGCCAGCAGCCCGGGACTAGCGGGAGGGCCCCAAGATACGCAGTATTTT
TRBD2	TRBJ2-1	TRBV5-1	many	CASSLLTSGNYNEQFF	TGCGCCAGCAGCTTGTTGACTAGCGGAAATTACAATGAGCAGTTCTTC
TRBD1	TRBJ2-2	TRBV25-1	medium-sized	CASSEYGRGTGPNTGELFF	TGTGCCAGCAGTGAATATGGGAGGGGGACAGGGCCCAACACCGGGGAGCTGTTTTTT
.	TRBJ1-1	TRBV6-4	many	CASSDSEGPMNTEAFF	TGTGCCAGCAGTGACTCCGAGGGCCCGATGAACACTGAAGCTTTCTTT
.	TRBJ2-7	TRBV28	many	CASSLYSGTPYEQYF	TGTGCCAGCAGTTTATATTCGGGGACGCCCTACGAGCAGTACTTC
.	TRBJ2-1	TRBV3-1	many	CASSQAGSNNEQFF	TGTGCCAGCAGCCAAGCGGGATCGAACAATGAGCAGTTCTTC
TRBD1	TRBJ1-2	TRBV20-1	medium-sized	CSARVPGGDGYTF	TGCAGTGCTAGAGTGCCAGGGGGCGATGGCTACACCTTC
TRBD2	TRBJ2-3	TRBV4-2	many	CASSQTSGYTDTQYF	TGTGCCAGCAGCCAAACTAGCGGCTACACAGATACGCAGTATTTT
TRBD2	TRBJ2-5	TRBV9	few	CASSPWTSPFETLYF	TGTGCCAGCAGCCCTTGGACTAGTCCATTCGAGACCCTGTACTTC
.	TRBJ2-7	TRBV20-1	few	CSANELELYEQYF	TGCAGTGCTAACGAACTAGAACTATACGAGCAGTACTTC
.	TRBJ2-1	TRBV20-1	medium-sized	CSALSTGLNEQFF	TGCAGTGCCCTATCGACAGGTTTGAATGAGCAGTTCTTC
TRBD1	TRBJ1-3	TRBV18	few	CASSPNRGQDTIYF	TGTGCCAGCTCACCAAACAGGGGGCAGGACACCATATATTTT
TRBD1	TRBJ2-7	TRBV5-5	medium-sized	CASSLETGRYEQYF	TGTGCCAGCAGCTTAGAGACAGGGCGGTACGAGCAGTACTTC
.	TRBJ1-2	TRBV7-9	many	CASSLNRAEGYTF	TGTGCCAGCAGCTTAAACAGGGCGGAGGGCTACACCTTC
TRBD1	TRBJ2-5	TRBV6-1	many	CASRGTGGTGTQYF	TGTGCCAGCAGGGGGACAGGGGGTACGGGGACCCAGTACTTC
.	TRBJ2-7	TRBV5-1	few	CASSLGRAGEQYF	TGCGCCAGCAGCTTGGGAAGGGCGGGTGAGCAGTACTTC
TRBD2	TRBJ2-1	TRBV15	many	CATSRGGGYNEQFF	TGTGCCACCAGCAGAGGCGGGGGCTACAATGAGCAGTTCTTC
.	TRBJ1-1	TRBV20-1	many	CSARRGATTEAFF	TGCAGTGCTAGGAGGGGGGCGACCACTGAAGCTTTCTTT
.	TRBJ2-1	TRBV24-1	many	CATSETGRSSYNEQFF	TGTGCCACCAGTGAAACGGGACGGAGCTCCTACAATGAGCAGTTCTTC
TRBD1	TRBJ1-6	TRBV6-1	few	CASNPRGSSYNSPLHF	TGTGCCAGCAACCCCAGGGGGAGCTCCTATAATTCACCCCTCCACTTT
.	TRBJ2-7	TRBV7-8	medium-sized	CASSLLGSYPYEQYF	TGTGCCAGCAGCTTACTTGGCAGTTATCCCTACGAGCAGTACTTC